This T cell receptor beta chain was observed in a study of T cell responses to AZD1222 COVID-19 vaccine (dated by TCRdb to 2020 to 2022). With regard to the full study: A total of 233 trial participants underwent TCR sequencing, of whom approximately 200 had received two doses of AZD1222 and 26 had received two doses of the MenACWY control vaccine. Enrollment into the trials was organized by age into subgroups of 18-55, 56-69 and 70-plus years, and those subgroups contained roughly 150, 30 and 60 TCR-sequenced participants, respectively. The study at large found these results: Nearly half of unique spike-specific TCRs reportedly recognized epitopes outside regions mutated in the B.1.351 and B.1.1.7 variants. Because no samples from the day 14 peak response were available, repertoires could be characterized only after the peak T cell response. Conclusions about previously exposed vaccinees were limited because only a handful of AZD1222 recipients were SARS-CoV-2 seropositive at baseline. In the small 56-69-year group, the increase in depth fell short of significance, most likely because of low power. Participants were mostly white British and included more females than males, and it was suggested by the authors that clonal diversity may have been underestimated. After two AZD1222 doses, both the breadth and the depth of spike-specific TCRs were significantly higher than at day 0 and than in MenACWY recipients. The vaccine-associated CD4 TCRs covered the entire spike protein, and the dominant responses fell in regions 160-218 and 743-854.

The time point label corresponds to: baseline before first vaccination. This specimen's treatment or condition label, interpreted: meningococcal conjugate vaccine given as trial control. Samples from vaccinated people were obtained from the UK trials COV001 and COV002, which included a single-blind randomized controlled phase 2/3 trial of AZD1222 (ChAdOx1 nCoV-19) in healthy adults. Trial participant PBMC samples were collected at day 0 and day 28 after the second dose for TCRbeta chain sequencing. Concerning this clone: No antigen is known for it. No much larger clone exists at a distance of one base, and base qualities are not known.

The CDR3 regions of human TCRbeta chains were analyzed by immunosequencing. The source study handled its data this way. Repertoire TCRs were checked for matches against a reference library of SARS-CoV-2-specific TCRs that had been generated using the MIRA antigen-specificity platform. Breadth was defined as the fraction of unique TCRs that were SARS-CoV-2-associated. Depth was defined as the fraction of total T cells that were SARS-CoV-2-associated. Using the MIRA data, each spike-specific TCR was assigned both to the spike region to which the TCR was reactive and to a CD4 or CD8 class. Log10-transformed breadth and depth values were compared by one-way ANOVA with Sidak's multiple comparisons tests. Here the immuneACCESS table is served through TCRdb, limited to in-frame sequences with V and J called. Missing clones are a known gap in these copies; in checked studies unresolved V genes cover under half, and the rest lacks a known reason. That table gives V, J and clone size, and the DNA gave D and trimming. Within this sample are roughly 180,000 clones, with 85% to 90% of them counted one time only. 2.5% to 3% of the sample is taken by the ten largest.

V lost 6 bases and J lost 2 bases; the stretch between them is 5 bases long. Its CDR3 holds 13 amino acids, cysteine through phenylalanine. The only DNA kept is the CDR3, 39 bases in frame from the first base. The specimen was peripheral blood, collected on day 0 of MenACWY control vaccination. The rearranged segments are TRBV12-3 or TRBV12-4 and TRBJ2-6, with no confidently assigned D gene. This clonotype was sampled from an adult in good health. Here the CDR3 is given as CASSGPGANVLTF. The DNA is as follows: TGTGCCAGCAGCGGGCCTGGGGCCAACGTCCTGACTTTC.